The rows below give T cell receptor beta chains drawn from one sample of a study of graft-versus-host responses after intestinal transplantation. Assay: immunoSEQ multiplex PCR; the TCRdb copy retains only in-frame clones and omits some. The sample lists 25,000 to 30,000 clones, 90% to 95% seen once, with less than 0.75% in the top ten. The specimen was PBMCs, collected around 70 days after intestinal transplant. These receptors all come from a human patient who received an intestinal transplant, so some T cells may come from the graft donor. Both conserved end residues are part of each CDR3. Each record gives: clone size, CDR3 length, V gene, J gene, D gene, CDR3 DNA, CDR3 protein. A D gene is named only where the DNA matches it firmly. Not all rows give a size; the values are once, few, many and, for expanded clones, a class.

>NA|12|TRBV9|TRBJ2-1|NA
TGTGCCAGCAGCGTAGTGGGCGGTGAGCAGTTCTTC
CASSVVGGEQFF
>once|17|TRBV7-9|TRBJ2-7|TRBD2
TGTGCCAGCAGCTTAGGGACTAGCGGGAGGATAGTAGCTGAGCAGTACTTC
CASSLGTSGRIVAEQYF
>NA|14|TRBV5-6|TRBJ1-3|NA
TGTGCCAGCAGCTTTGTGACCTCTGGAAACACCATATATTTT
CASSFVTSGNTIYF
>NA|14|TRBV19|TRBJ1-1|TRBD1
TGTGCCAGTAGTAAGCAGGGGGCGGGAACTGAAGCTTTCTTT
CASSKQGAGTEAFF
>NA|18|TRBV4-2|TRBJ2-1|TRBD2
TGTGCCAGCAGCCAAGACCCTCCAAGCGGGACTACCTACAATGAGCAGTTCTTC
CASSQDPPSGTTYNEQFF
>NA|12|TRBV11-2|TRBJ2-5|TRBD2
TGTGCCAGCACCCTCGCGGGGGGGACCCAGTACTTC
CASTLAGGTQYF
>NA|16|TRBV6-5|TRBJ1-5|NA
TGTGCCAGCAGTTATTCCGGGACTCATAGCAATCAGCCCCAGCATTTT
CASSYSGTHSNQPQHF
>NA|14|TRBV28|TRBJ2-1|NA
TGTGCCAGCACCTTAACTACAACTTTCAATGAGCAGTTCTTC
CASTLTTTFNEQFF
>NA|15|TRBV25-1|TRBJ1-6|NA
TGTGCCAGCAGTGAGGGGTTATCCTATAATTCACCCCTCCACTTT
CASSEGLSYNSPLHF
>NA|16|TRBV4-2|TRBJ2-7|NA
TGTGCCAGCAGCCAAGAGGGGGGGGCAGGTTCCTACGAGCAGTACTTC
CASSQEGGAGSYEQYF
>NA|14|TRBV19|TRBJ2-7|NA
TGTGCCAGTAGTTCAACGGGACATATAAACGAGCAGTACTTC
CASSSTGHINEQYF
>NA|14|TRBV19|TRBJ2-7|NA
TGTGCCAGTAGTAGGCGTCGAGCGAATTACGAGCAGTACTTC
CASSRRRANYEQYF
>NA|14|TRBV4-1|TRBJ1-1|NA
TGCGCCAGCAGCCCCCTAGGGTTGAACACTGAAGCTTTCTTT
CASSPLGLNTEAFF
>NA|19|TRBV10-3|TRBJ1-2|NA
TGTGCCATCAGTGAGGGGACCGTAAGTAGTATTGTTTTAGAAGGGGGCTACACCTTC
CAISEGTVSSIVLEGGYTF
>NA|16|TRBV27|TRBJ2-3|NA
TGTGCCAGCAGTTTAACCCAGGCCTGGGGCACAGATACGCAGTATTTT
CASSLTQAWGTDTQYF
>NA|13|TRBV2|TRBJ1-5|NA
TGTGCCAGCACCCGAGGGCCGAATCAGCCCCAGCATTTT
CASTRGPNQPQHF
>once|13|TRBV6-6|TRBJ1-2|NA
TGTGCCAGCCGGTGGGGCGCCCTCTATGGCTACACCTTC
CASRWGALYGYTF
>NA|14|TRBV7-2|TRBJ1-1|NA
TGTGCCAGCAGTATGACCAGCACGAACACTGAAGCTTTCTTT
CASSMTSTNTEAFF
>NA|13|TRBV19|TRBJ1-2|NA
TGTGCCAGTAGTATCGATAGGGGCGGCGGCTACACCTTC
CASSIDRGGGYTF
>NA|15|TRBV5-6|TRBJ2-5|TRBD1
TGTGCCAGCAGCCCACAGGGGGTGATACAAGAGACCCAGTACTTC
CASSPQGVIQETQYF